This T cell receptor (beta chain) was captured by sequencing in a study of blood T cells in healthy people across ages. Study findings and constraints: CMV infection status of these donors was not known.

This clonotype was detected once. What it recognizes is unknown. Using a J-beta primer mix together with a sample-barcoded 5' primer, a second PCR was run for roughly 7 to 12 cycles. TCRdb re-analysed the 5' RACE reads in MiXCR, keeping a single row per CDR3 protein. The sample lists about 680,000 distinct CDR3 sequences, over 45% occurring once. No fewer than 5.5 micrograms of total RNA were isolated from every sample. Between the trimmed V and J ends, which lost 3 bases and 0 bases, there was a span of 15 bases. The CDR3 has 17 residues. Germline CDR1 is LGHDT and CDR2 is YNNKEL (reference sequence).

The receptor was derived from a woman aged 55 to 70 in good health. The chain has TRBV3-1 and TRBJ1-3, with D unclear. The sequencing sample was made of blood. The DNA of the CDR3 is TGTGCCAGCAGCCAGTTTCACACGTCCAACTCTGGAAACACCATATATTTT. Its protein product is CASSQFHTSNSGNTIYF.